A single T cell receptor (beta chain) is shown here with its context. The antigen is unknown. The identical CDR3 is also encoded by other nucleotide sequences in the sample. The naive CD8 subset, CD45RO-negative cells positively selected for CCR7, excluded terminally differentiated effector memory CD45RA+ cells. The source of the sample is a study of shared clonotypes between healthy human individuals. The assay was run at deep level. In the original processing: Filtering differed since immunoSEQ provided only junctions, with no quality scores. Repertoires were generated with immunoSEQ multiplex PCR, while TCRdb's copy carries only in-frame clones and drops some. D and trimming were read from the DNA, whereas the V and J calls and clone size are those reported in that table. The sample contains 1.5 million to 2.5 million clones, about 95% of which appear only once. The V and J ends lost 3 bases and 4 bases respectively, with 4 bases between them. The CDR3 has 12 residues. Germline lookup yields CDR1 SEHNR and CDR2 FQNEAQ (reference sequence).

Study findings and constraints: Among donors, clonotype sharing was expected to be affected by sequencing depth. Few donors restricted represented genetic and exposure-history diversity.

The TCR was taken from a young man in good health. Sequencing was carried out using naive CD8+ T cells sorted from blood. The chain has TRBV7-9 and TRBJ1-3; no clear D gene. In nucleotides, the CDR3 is TGTGCCAGCAGCTTGGCCGGAAACACCATATATTTT. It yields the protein CASSLAGNTIYF.